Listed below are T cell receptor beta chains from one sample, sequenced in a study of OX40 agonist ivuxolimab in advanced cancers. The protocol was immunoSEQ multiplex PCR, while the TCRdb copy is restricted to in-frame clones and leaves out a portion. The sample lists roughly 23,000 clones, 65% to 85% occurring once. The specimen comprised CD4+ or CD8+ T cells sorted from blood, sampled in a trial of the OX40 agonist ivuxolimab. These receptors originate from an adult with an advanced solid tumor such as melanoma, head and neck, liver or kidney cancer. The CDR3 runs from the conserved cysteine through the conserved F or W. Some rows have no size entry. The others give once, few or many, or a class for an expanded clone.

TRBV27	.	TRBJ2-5	CASSLRQGKETQYF
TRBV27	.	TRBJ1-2	CASSQAGPRGYTF
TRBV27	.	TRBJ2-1	CASSLGRDRGDNEQFF
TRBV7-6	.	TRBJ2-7	CASSLATGSYEQYF
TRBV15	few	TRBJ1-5	CATSRDRTVNQPQHF
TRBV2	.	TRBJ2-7	CASSEADRREF
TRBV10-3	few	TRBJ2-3	CAISGGDLGDTQYF
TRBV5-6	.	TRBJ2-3	CASSLGGTGASTDTQYF
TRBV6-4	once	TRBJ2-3	CASSEGTSTDTQYF
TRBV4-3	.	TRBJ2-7	CASSQDRGQGYEQYF
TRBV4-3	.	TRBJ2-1	CASSQDLYNEQFF
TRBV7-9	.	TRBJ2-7	CASSLAPRDSSYEQYF
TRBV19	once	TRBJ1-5	CASSAQGPGGNQPQHF
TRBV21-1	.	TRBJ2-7	CARPAPGLAGRPYEQYF
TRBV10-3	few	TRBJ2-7	CAISDNRVAEQYF
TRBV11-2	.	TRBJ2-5	CASSRGARETQYF
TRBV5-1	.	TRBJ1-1	CASSFGGTEAFF